Here is one TCR beta chain with its context. Its antigen is still unknown. The sample comes from a study of immune evolution from preneoplasia to lung adenocarcinoma. Findings of the study overall: Normal lung had highest clonality; later lesions appeared denser, more diverse.

The method was immunoSEQ multiplex PCR; TCRdb's version includes in-frame clones alone and lacks a portion of them. The sample has 9,000 to 9,500 clones; around 90% are singletons. Germline CDR1 and CDR2: SGHAT and FQNNGV. The CDR3 is 15 amino acids. V shed 6 bases and J shed 4 bases, with 19 bases lying between them. Two lung cancer pathologists independently confirmed each histologic diagnosis. J is TRBJ2-7 and V is TRBV11-2, with a tentative D call TRBD2 (5 bases). The sequencing sample was made of FFPE invasive lung adenocarcinoma tissue. The source of this sequence is a person aged 65-85 years with invasive lung adenocarcinoma. DNA of the CDR3: TGTGCCAGCAGTCCTTTGGTGGGAGTGTGGTACGAGCAGTACTTC. Its translation is CASSPLVGVWYEQYF.